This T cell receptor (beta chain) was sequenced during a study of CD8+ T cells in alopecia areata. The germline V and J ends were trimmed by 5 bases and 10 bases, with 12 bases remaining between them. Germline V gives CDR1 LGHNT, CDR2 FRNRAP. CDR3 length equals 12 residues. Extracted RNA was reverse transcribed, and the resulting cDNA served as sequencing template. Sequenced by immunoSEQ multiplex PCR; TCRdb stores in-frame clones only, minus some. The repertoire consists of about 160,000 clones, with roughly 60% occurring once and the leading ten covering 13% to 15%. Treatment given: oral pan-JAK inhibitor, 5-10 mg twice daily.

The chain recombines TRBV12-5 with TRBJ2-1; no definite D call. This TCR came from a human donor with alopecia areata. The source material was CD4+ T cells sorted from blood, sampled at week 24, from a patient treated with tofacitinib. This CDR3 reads CASGPGRTEQFF. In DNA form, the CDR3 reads TGTGCTAGTGGTCCAGGACGAACAGAGCAGTTCTTC.